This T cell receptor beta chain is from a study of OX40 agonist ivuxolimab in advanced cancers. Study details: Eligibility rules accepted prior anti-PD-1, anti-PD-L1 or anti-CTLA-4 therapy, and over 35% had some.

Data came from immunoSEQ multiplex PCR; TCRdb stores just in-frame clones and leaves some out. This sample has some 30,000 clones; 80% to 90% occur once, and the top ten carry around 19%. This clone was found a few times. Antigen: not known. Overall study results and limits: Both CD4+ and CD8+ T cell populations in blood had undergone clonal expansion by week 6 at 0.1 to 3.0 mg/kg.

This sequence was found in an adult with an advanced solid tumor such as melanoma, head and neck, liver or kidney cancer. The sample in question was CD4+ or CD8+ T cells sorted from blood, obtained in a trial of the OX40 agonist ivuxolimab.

The CDR3 bases are TGTGCCAGCAGCTTGGACAGGGTTCTTGGCTACACCTTC. Translation: CASSLDRVLGYTF. The chain has TRBV5-6 and TRBJ1-2, with D possibly matching TRBD1 (6 bases). CDR1 SGHDT and CDR2 YYEEEE come from the germline V gene. This CDR3 has 13 residues. The V and J ends lost 0 bases and 7 bases respectively, with 10 bases between them.